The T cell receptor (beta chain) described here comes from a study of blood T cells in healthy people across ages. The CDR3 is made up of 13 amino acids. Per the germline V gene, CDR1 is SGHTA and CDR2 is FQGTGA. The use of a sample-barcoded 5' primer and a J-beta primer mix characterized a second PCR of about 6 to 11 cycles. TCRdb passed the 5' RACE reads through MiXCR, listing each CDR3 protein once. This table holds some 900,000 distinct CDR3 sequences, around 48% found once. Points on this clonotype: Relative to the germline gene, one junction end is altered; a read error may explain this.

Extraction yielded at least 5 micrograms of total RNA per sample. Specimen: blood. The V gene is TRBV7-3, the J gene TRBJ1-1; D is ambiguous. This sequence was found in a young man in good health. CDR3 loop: CASSRAENTEVFF. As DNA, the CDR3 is TGTGCCAGCAGCAGGGCGGAGAACACTGAAGTTTTCTTT.